This TCR beta chain was observed in a study of Ad26.COV2.S vaccination and SARS-CoV-2 variants. Sequencing used immunoSEQ multiplex PCR; TCRdb keeps in-frame clones, though not all of them. The sample shows about 350,000 clones, around 86% of them seen only once. Described treatment: roughly 20 received Ad26.COV2.S at low or high dose, single or two shots; 5 received placebo; per-sample allocation not given. Material that was analyzed had been drawn on day 63 after the first vaccine or placebo injection. The TCR was taken from a person aged 18-60 years who received the Ad26.COV2.S COVID-19 vaccine or a placebo. Sequencing was performed on peripheral blood, taken in a trial of Ad26.COV2.S vaccine versus placebo.

CDR3 sequence: CASSQVLQETQYF. The CDR3 coding sequence is TGTGCCAGCAGCCAAGTTCTACAAGAGACCCAGTACTTC. The chain combines TRBV3-1 (or the pseudogene TRBV3-2) with TRBJ2-5; D is undetermined. CDR1 LGHDT and CDR2 YNNKEL come from the germline V gene (reference sequence). CDR3 length: 13 residues. With 1 base removed from V and 2 bases from J, the gap between germline ends came to 5 bases.